The 14 T cell receptor beta chains given below trace back to one sample, sequenced in a study of glioma-infiltrating T cells. Amplification of TCR alpha and beta CDR3 regions from RNA used iRepertoire nested multiplex PCR. Each CDR3 protein is one row after TCRdb ran MiXCR on the multiplex PCR reads. This table has about 93,000 distinct CDR3 sequences, around 37% appearing once. Sequenced sample: glioma tissue, nonneoplastic brain tissue, or PBMCs (not recorded which). Every receptor here comes from a human donor with low-grade glioma or glioblastoma, undergoing nonglioma brain surgery, or in good health (not recorded which).

Remarks on this clonotype: The germline gene is not matched at one end of the junction; a read error may be the cause. The J gene is TRBJ1-5, the V gene TRBV10-1; D is unclear. Germline values: CDR1 WNHNN, CDR2 SYGVQD (reference sequence). CDR3 size: 12 residues. Here the CDR3 reads CASSESDQPQRF. For the CDR3, the DNA is TGCGCCAGCAGTGAGTCCGATCAGCCCCAGCGTTTT.

In the case of this clonotype: The missing conserved phenylalanine or tryptophan at the end of this CDR3 makes a read error likely. The chain uses TRBV7-2 and TRBJ1-1; D uncertain. CDR3 size: 14 residues. CDR1 is SGHTA, CDR2 FQGNSA, per germline. Trimming stripped 5 bases from V and 1 base from J, with 11 bases between. CDR3 DNA sequence: TGTGCCAGCAGCCCTCCGCGGCAGAACACTGAAGCTTTCTCT. It translates to CASSPPRQNTEAFS.

This clonotype was detected ten times or more. This chain uses TRBV5-4 with TRBJ2-1; 8 bases agree with TRBD1. J gave up 7 bases and V 2 bases, and 8 bases lay outside the gene matches. CDR1 is SGHNT and CDR2 is YYREEE in the germline V gene (reference sequence). The CDR3 runs 15 residues. CDR3 nucleotides: TGTGCCAGCAGCTTTAGGACAGGGTTGGGGAATGAGCAGTTCTTC. This sequence encodes CASSFRTGLGNEQFF. Full variable domain (outside the CDR3, taken from reference TRBV5-4 and TRBJ2-1): ETGVTQSPTHLIKTRGQQVTLRCSSQSGHNTVSWYQQALGQGPQFIFQYYREEENGRGNFPPRFSGLQFPNYSSELNVNALELDDSALYLCASSFRTGLGNEQFFGPGTRLTVL.

This clonotype has at least ten counts. The chain uses TRBV6-1 and TRBJ1-2, with 7 bases matching TRBD1. This CDR3 region has 13 residues. Trimming at V came to 10 bases and at J to 0 bases, leaving 5 bases not matched to a gene. Looked up from germline, CDR1 is MNHNS and CDR2 is SASEGT. The chain's CDR3 is CATRDSSNYGYTF. The CDR3 nucleotides read TGTGCCACAAGGGACAGTTCTAACTATGGCTACACCTTC.

Remarks on this clonotype: A read error may explain this, as a much larger clone is one base away. The chain uses TRBV2 and TRBJ2-2; TRBD1 or TRBD2 may be the D gene (5 bases each). CDR1 is SNHLY, CDR2 FYNNEI, per germline. The V end was cut by 6 bases, the J end by 6 bases, with 17 bases between. This CDR3 contains 15 residues. The CDR3 coding sequence is TGTGCCAGCAGCCCAGCCGGGGCAGGGCCCGGGGAGCTGTTTTTT. Its protein is CASSPAGAGPGELFF.

At least ten counts were recorded for this clonotype. The J gene is TRBJ2-5, the V gene TRBV28; the match to TRBD2 covers 8 bases. The V gene end was trimmed by 6 bases and the J gene end by 5 bases; junction bases not matched to a gene: 5. This CDR3 has 13 amino acids. Germline CDR1 and CDR2: MDHEN and SYDVKM. The CDR3: CASSPGTSETQYF. CDR3 sequence (DNA): TGTGCCAGCAGCCCCGGGACTAGTGAGACCCAGTACTTC.

Many counts were recorded for this clonotype. The J gene is TRBJ2-7, the V gene TRBV6-1; D not certain. CDR1 and CDR2 from the germline V gene are MNHNS and SASEGT. The CDR3 totals 13 residues. V lost 6 bases and J 3 bases, leaving 12 bases between the germline ends. CDR3 sequence (DNA): TGTGCCAGCAGGGCAGGACCGAGCTACGAGCAGTACTTC. Protein: CASRAGPSYEQYF.

This clonotype showed up many times. This chain joins TRBV19 and TRBJ2-5; no definite D call. The V gene lost 1 base and the J gene lost 3 bases, with 6 bases spanning the gap. Per germline, CDR1 LNHDA and CDR2 SQIVND (reference sequence). This CDR3 is 13 amino acids long. In DNA, the CDR3 is TGTGCCAGTAGTATAGCCAGAGAAGAGACCCAGTACTTC. Protein product: CASSIAREETQYF.

The table lists this clonotype with a few counts. One end of the junction varies from germline; a read error may be responsible. The chain links TRBV7-2 to TRBJ2-1, with 7 bases aligning to TRBD2. The CDR3 totals 15 residues. Germline V lookup: CDR1 SGHTA, CDR2 FQGNSA. The CDR3 sequence: CAGSSDGRSYNEQFF. CDR3 DNA: TGTGCCGGCAGCTCTGACGGGAGGTCCTACAATGAGCAGTTCTTC.

Worth noting for this clonotype: The DNA is left out, because the CDR3 cannot be placed on it with certainty; the CDR3 is given as TCRdb lists it. The chain combines TRBV12-3 or TRBV12-4 with TRBJ2-7; TRBD2, the table's D call, was not compared with the DNA. The CDR3 contains 17 residues when both ends are counted. This CDR3 reads CACSARDHGLASYEQYF.

This clonotype was found many times. At one of its ends the junction is not consistent with the germline gene, which may arise from a read error. V and J are TRBV4-1 and TRBJ1-1, with TRBD1 as a possible D gene (5 bases). Germline CDR1 reads MGHRA; CDR2 reads YSYEKL. This CDR3 is 13 amino acids long. The CDR3 spells CASSEDKGTEAFF. CDR3 nucleotides: TGCGCCAGCAGCGAAGACAAGGGGACTGAAGCTTTCTTT.

For this clonotype: Given a much more abundant clone one base away, this may be a read error. The chain combines TRBV12-3 or TRBV12-4 with TRBJ1-5; 8 bases line up with TRBD1. The CDR3 is made up of 17 amino acids. CDR3 DNA: TGTGCCATCAGTCCCTCAGGGGGCTGGGATAGCAATCAGCCCCAGCATTTT. It yields the protein CAISPSGGWDSNQPQHF.

In this sample, this clonotype turned up a few times. V usage is TRBV7-3 and J usage is TRBJ2-3; TRBD2 aligns across 11 bases. The CDR3 sequence is 15 residues long. Germline values: CDR1 SGHTA, CDR2 FQGTGA. J gave up 9 bases and V 6 bases, and 11 bases lay outside the gene matches. The CDR3 DNA reads TGTGCCAGCAGTTACGATAGCGGGGGGGCCGTGACGCAGTATTTT. It yields the protein CASSYDSGGAVTQYF.

The chain links TRBV7-2 to TRBJ2-1; D is perhaps TRBD1 (5 bases). The CDR3 extends over 20 amino acids. Trimming removed 5 bases at V and 10 bases at J, with 36 bases between. Germline V gives CDR1 SGHTA, CDR2 FQGNSA. CDR3 sequence reads: CASSLVPRRSAGQLSYEQFF. In nucleotides, the CDR3 is TGTGCCAGCAGCCTAGTCCCTCGGAGATCGGCAGGACAACTCTCCTACGAGCAGTTCTTC.